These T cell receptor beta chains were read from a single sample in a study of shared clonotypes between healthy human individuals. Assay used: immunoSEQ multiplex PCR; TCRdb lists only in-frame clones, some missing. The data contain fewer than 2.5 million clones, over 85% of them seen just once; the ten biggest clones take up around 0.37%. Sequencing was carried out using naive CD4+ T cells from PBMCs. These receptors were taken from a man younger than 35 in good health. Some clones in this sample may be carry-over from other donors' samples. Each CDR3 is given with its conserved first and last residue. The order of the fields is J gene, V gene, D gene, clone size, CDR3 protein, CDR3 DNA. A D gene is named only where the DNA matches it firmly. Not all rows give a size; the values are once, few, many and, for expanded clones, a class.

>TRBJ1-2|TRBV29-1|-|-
CSIVLPGPRANYGYTF
TGCAGCATCGTACTGCCGGGACCGCGAGCTAACTATGGCTACACCTTC
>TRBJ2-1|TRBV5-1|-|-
CASSLEQGGSYNEQFF
TGCGCCAGCAGCTTGGAACAGGGAGGCTCCTACAATGAGCAGTTCTTC
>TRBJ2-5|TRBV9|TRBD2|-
CASSVGAGGGETQYF
TGTGCCAGCAGCGTAGGAGCGGGAGGGGGGGAGACCCAGTACTTC
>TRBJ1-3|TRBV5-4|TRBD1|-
CASSYGTGKLSGNTIYF
TGTGCCAGCAGCTATGGGACAGGGAAACTCTCTGGAAACACCATATATTTT
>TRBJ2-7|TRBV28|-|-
CASSLKIYEQYF
TGTGCCAGCAGTTTAAAGATATACGAGCAGTACTTC
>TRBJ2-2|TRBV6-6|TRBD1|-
CASSIYRGRFTGELFF
TGTGCCAGCAGTATATACAGGGGGCGCTTCACCGGGGAGCTGTTTTTT
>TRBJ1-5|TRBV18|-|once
CASSPAQGQPQHF
TGTGCCAGCTCACCGGCCCAAGGGCAGCCCCAGCATTTT
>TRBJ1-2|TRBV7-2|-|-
CASSLRGSSNYGYTF
TGTGCCAGCAGCTTACGAGGGAGCAGTAACTATGGCTACACCTTC
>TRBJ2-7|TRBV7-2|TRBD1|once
CASSLAGQGPYEQYF
TGTGCCAGCAGCTTAGCGGGACAGGGCCCCTACGAGCAGTACTTC
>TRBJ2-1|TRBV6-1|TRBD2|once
CASSGTSVSYNEQFF
TGTGCCAGCAGTGGGACTAGCGTGTCCTACAATGAGCAGTTCTTC
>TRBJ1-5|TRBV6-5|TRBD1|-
CASRRTGAGNQPQHF
TGTGCCAGCAGAAGAACAGGGGCCGGCAATCAGCCCCAGCATTTT
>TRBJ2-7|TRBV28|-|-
CASTTDWPYEQYF
TGTGCCAGCACCACCGACTGGCCCTACGAGCAGTACTTC
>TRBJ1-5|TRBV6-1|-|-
CASSEGVRGGWQPQHF
TGTGCCAGCAGTGAAGGTGTTCGGGGGGGTTGGCAGCCCCAGCATTTT
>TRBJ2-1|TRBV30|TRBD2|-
CAWSRLAASYNEQFF
TGTGCCTGGAGCCGACTAGCGGCCTCCTACAATGAGCAGTTCTTC
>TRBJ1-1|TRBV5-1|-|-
CASSSGGGIPTEAFF
TGCGCCAGCAGCTCAGGCGGGGGGATCCCCACTGAAGCTTTCTTT
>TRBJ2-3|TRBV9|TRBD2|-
CASSVPGGVQYF
TGTGCCAGCAGCGTCCCGGGAGGGGTGCAGTATTTT
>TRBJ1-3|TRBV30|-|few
CAWSRATGNSGNTIYF
TGTGCCTGGAGTCGTGCAACAGGCAACTCTGGAAACACCATATATTTT
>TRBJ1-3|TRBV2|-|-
CASSALRSGGNTIYF
TGTGCCAGCAGCGCTCTTCGTTCGGGGGGAAACACCATATATTTT
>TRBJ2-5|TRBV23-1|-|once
CIPGEVETQYF
TGTATTCCAGGGGAAGTGGAGACCCAGTACTTC
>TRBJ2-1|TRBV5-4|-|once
CASSSPGVGEQFF
TGTGCCAGCAGCTCCCCAGGGGTCGGTGAGCAGTTCTTC
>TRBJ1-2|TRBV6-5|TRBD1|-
CASSYGQGVGGYTF
TGTGCCAGCAGTTACGGACAGGGGGTAGGCGGCTACACCTTC
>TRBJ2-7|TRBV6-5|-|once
CASSYSHRLTYEQYF
TGTGCCAGCAGTTACTCGCATAGACTGACGTACGAGCAGTACTTC
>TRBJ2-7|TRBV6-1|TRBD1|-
CASSWRTGGYEQYF
TGTGCCAGCAGTTGGAGGACAGGGGGGTACGAGCAGTACTTC
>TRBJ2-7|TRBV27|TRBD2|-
CASSLGPSSGTSGIHEQYF
TGTGCCAGCAGTTTAGGACCCTCTTCCGGGACTAGCGGGATTCACGAGCAGTACTTC
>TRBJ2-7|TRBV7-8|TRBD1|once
CASRKIWGQGAYEQYF
TGTGCCAGCAGGAAAATATGGGGACAGGGGGCCTACGAGCAGTACTTC
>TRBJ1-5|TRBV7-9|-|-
CASRSTGSNQPQHF
TGTGCCAGCAGGTCCACAGGGAGCAATCAGCCCCAGCATTTT